Listed below are T cell receptor beta chains from one sample, sequenced in a study of blood T cell repertoires in COVID-19. Assay used: immunoSEQ multiplex PCR; TCRdb lists only in-frame clones, some missing. The sample holds approximately 250,000 clones, 85% to 90% seen once. The sample comprised PBMCs or T cells enriched from blood (not recorded which). All receptors come from a woman aged 25 to 45 with acute COVID-19. CDR3s include the opening cysteine and the closing phenylalanine or tryptophan. The D gene is left open where the match is weak. Expanded clones get a size class; other rows say once, few or many, or leave the size out.

len,j_gene,abundance,v_gene,d_gene,CDR3nt,CDR3aa
17,TRBJ2-1,.,TRBV19,TRBD2,TGTGCCAGTAGTATTCGGGTAAATAGCGGGGCCCACAATGAGCAGTTCTTC,CASSIRVNSGAHNEQFF
14,TRBJ1-4,few,TRBV19,.,TGTGCCAGTAGTATACGTGAACAAAATGAAAAACTGTTTTTT,CASSIREQNEKLFF
15,TRBJ2-5,.,TRBV5-1,.,TGCGCCAGCAGCTTGGTGCCGGTTGAGCAAGAGACCCAGTACTTC,CASSLVPVEQETQYF
18,TRBJ1-6,.,TRBV30,.,TGTGCCTGGAGTGTAACCCCCATCACAACAGGCTCTAGTTCACCCCTCCACTTT,CAWSVTPITTGSSSPLHF
16,TRBJ2-7,.,TRBV28,TRBD1,TGTGCCAGCAGTTCACTTGGGGGACAGGGATTTAGCGAGCAGTACTTC,CASSSLGGQGFSEQYF
12,TRBJ2-5,.,TRBV2,TRBD2,TGTGCGAGCGGGAGGTCACAAGAGACCCAGTACTTC,CASGRSQETQYF
14,TRBJ2-7,.,TRBV11-3,.,TGTGCCAGCAGCCCTACTAGGGAGGTCTACGAGCAGTACTTC,CASSPTREVYEQYF
15,TRBJ2-2,.,TRBV24-1,.,TGTGCCACCAGTGTGGGACACAAGTCCACCGGGGAGCTGTTTTTT,CATSVGHKSTGELFF
13,TRBJ1-1,.,TRBV12-3/TRBV12-4,.,TGTGCCAGCAGCCGCAAATCTAGAACTGAAGCTTTCTTT,CASSRKSRTEAFF
14,TRBJ2-5,.,TRBV30,TRBD2,TGTGCCTGGACCCAGCGGGGGGTAGGAGAGACCCAGTACTTC,CAWTQRGVGETQYF
15,TRBJ2-1,once,TRBV28,.,TGTGCCAGCAGCACGCCCCCCGGCTCCTACAATGAGCAGTTCTTC,CASSTPPGSYNEQFF
15,TRBJ2-1,.,TRBV4-1,TRBD2,TGCGCCAGCAGCCAACGTCTAGCGGGGAACAATGAGCAGTTCTTC,CASSQRLAGNNEQFF
13,TRBJ1-6,.,TRBV28,.,TGTGCCAGCACCTGGGGCGGTAATTCACCCCTCCACTTT,CASTWGGNSPLHF
15,TRBJ2-1,.,TRBV28,TRBD2,TGTGCCAGCAGTTTAGGGCTAGCGGGAGTGTACGAGCAGTTCTTC,CASSLGLAGVYEQFF
16,TRBJ2-2,.,TRBV27,.,TGTGCCAGCAGTTCGTACAGGCCTATGAACACCGGGGAGCTGTTTTTT,CASSSYRPMNTGELFF
16,TRBJ2-1,.,TRBV5-6,TRBD2,TGTGCCAGCAGCTCAAAAAAGCGGGAGGTTCTGGGAGAGCAGTTCTTC,CASSSKKREVLGEQFF
16,TRBJ2-2,.,TRBV27,TRBD1,TGTGCCAGCAGTTTATCTTGGGACAGGGGAACCGGGGAGCTGTTTTTT,CASSLSWDRGTGELFF
19,TRBJ2-1,.,TRBV5-1,TRBD2,TGCGCCAGCAGCTTGCCTAACGGGACTAGCGGTTCCCGGGGGAATGAGCAGTTCTTC,CASSLPNGTSGSRGNEQFF
16,TRBJ2-7,.,TRBV5-1,TRBD2,TGCGCCAGCAGCTTGGCAGAGAGCGGGACCGTCTACGAGCAGTACTTC,CASSLAESGTVYEQYF
13,TRBJ2-3,.,TRBV15,.,TGTGCCACCAGCAGCCCCGGACTTAAAACGCAGTATTTT,CATSSPGLKTQYF
13,TRBJ2-1,.,TRBV27,TRBD1,TGTGCCAGCAGTCTGGGGACAGGCCGTGAGCAGTTCTTC,CASSLGTGREQFF
12,TRBJ2-1,.,TRBV27,TRBD2,TGTGCCAGCAGCTTAGCGGGAGTCGAGCAGTTCTTC,CASSLAGVEQFF
15,TRBJ2-1,.,TRBV29-1,TRBD1,TGCAGCGTTGAGGCATTGGACAGGGGGAATTATGAGCAGTTCTTC,CSVEALDRGNYEQFF
12,TRBJ2-5,.,TRBV28,.,TGTGCCAGCAGTCCAAACCAAGAGACCCAGTACTTC,CASSPNQETQYF